The 12 T cell receptor beta chains in this list originate from one sample, sequenced in a study of cytomegalovirus exposure and HLA in healthy donors. Profiled with immunoSEQ multiplex PCR; TCRdb holds only in-frame clones, not every one. The sample lists more than 70,000 clones; approximately 94% were seen once. Sequencing used PBMCs. The receptors originated from a woman aged 18-29 years in good health and CMV-seronegative.

This clone was detected only a few times. The chain couples TRBV5-6 to TRBJ1-2, with 8 bases matching TRBD1. Germline lookup yields CDR1 SGHDT and CDR2 YYEEEE. The V and J ends lost 5 bases and 3 bases, in that order; junction bases with no gene match: 9. The CDR3 spans 15 residues. CDR3 nucleotides: TGTGCCAGCAGTTATTGGGACAGGATCTACTATGGCTACACCTTC. Its translation: CASSYWDRIYYGYTF.

The gene calls are TRBV2 and TRBJ2-7, with D unresolved. Trimming cost V 4 bases and J 3 bases, with 4 bases left between them. The CDR3 consists of 11 residues. Germline CDR1 and CDR2: SNHLY and FYNNEI. The CDR3 protein is CASSVSYEQYF. The CDR3 nucleotides are TGTGCCAGCAGTGTTAGCTACGAGCAGTACTTC.

V and J are TRBV12-5 and TRBJ2-7, with 7 bases aligning to TRBD1. The CDR3 is 14 amino acids. After removal of 1 base from V and 7 bases from J, the junction contained 7 bases not matched to a gene. Per the germline V gene, CDR1 is LGHNT and CDR2 is FRNRAP. CDR3 in DNA: TGTGCTAGTGGTTTGGGACAGGGAGTAGAGGAGCAGTACTTC. Translation gives CASGLGQGVEEQYF.

This chain connects TRBV30 to TRBJ2-3, with D unresolved. Trimming cost V 0 bases and J 6 bases, with 7 bases left between them. Per the germline V gene, CDR1 is GTSNPN and CDR2 is SVGIG (reference sequence). The length of the CDR3 is 12 residues. The CDR3 is CAWSVSQDTQYF. Here the CDR3 DNA reads TGTGCCTGGAGTGTATCTCAGGATACGCAGTATTTT.

DNA of the CDR3: TGTGCCAGCAGTGAATTGTGGGACAGGGATGAAAAACTGTTTTTT. This encodes CASSELWDRDEKLFF. V usage is TRBV2 and J usage is TRBJ1-4; 9 positions agree with TRBD1. Germline CDR1 reads SNHLY; CDR2 reads FYNNEI. This CDR3 region has 15 residues. With V trimmed by 2 bases and J by 6 bases, 4 bases remained unmatched.

J is TRBJ1-2 and V is TRBV2, with D possibly TRBD1 on 5 matching bases. Germline V gene sequence: CDR1 SNHLY, CDR2 FYNNEI. Trimming cost V 6 bases and J 8 bases, with 28 bases left between them. This CDR3 spans 17 amino acids. This chain's CDR3 is CASSPRAGRIGLGGYTF. CDR3 sequence (DNA): TGTGCCAGCAGCCCCCGAGCAGGGAGGATCGGTCTGGGAGGCTACACCTTC.

In DNA form, the CDR3 reads TGTGCCAGCAGCCCCTTCGGACAGGGGGCTCGATACGAGCAGTACTTC. Amino acids: CASSPFGQGARYEQYF. The chain uses TRBV27 and TRBJ2-7, with 11 positions matching TRBD1. Germline CDR1 MNHEY, CDR2 SMNVEV (reference sequence). CDR3 length: 16 residues. V was pared by 6 bases and J by 4 bases, with 11 bases of the junction left unmatched.

J is TRBJ2-1 and V is TRBV28, with 16 nucleotides matching TRBD2. With V trimmed by 6 bases and J by 11 bases, 16 bases remained unmatched. The germline V gene has CDR1 MDHEN and CDR2 SYDVKM. CDR3 length equals 18 residues. As DNA, the CDR3 is TGTGCCAGCAGGACTCCGGGACTAGCGGGGGGGCCTATAGCTAAGCAGTTCTTC. It codes for CASRTPGLAGGPIAKQFF. The variable domain in full, completed from reference TRBV28 and TRBJ2-1, reads DVKVTQSSRYLVKRTGEKVFLECVQDMDHENMFWYRQDPGLGLRLIYFSYDVKMKEKGDIPEGYSVSREKKERFSLILESASTNQTSMYLCASRTPGLAGGPIAKQFFGPGTRLTVL.

The chain joins TRBV10-2 to TRBJ2-1; possibly TRBD2 for D (6 bases). Looked up from germline, CDR1 is WSHSY and CDR2 is SAAADI. The CDR3 is 16 amino acids. The V gene lost 4 bases and the J gene lost 1 base, with 14 bases spanning the gap. DNA for the CDR3: TGCGCCAGCAGTGTAACTAGCTCCGAATCCTACAATGAGCAGTTCTTC. This codes for CASSVTSSESYNEQFF.

The chain joins TRBV6-4 to TRBJ2-1; TRBD2 agrees at 14 bases. The ends lost 0 bases at V and 6 bases at J; junction bases unmatched: 1. The CDR3 spans 16 residues. From germline, CDR1 is MRHNA and CDR2 SNTAGT. CDR3 protein: CASSDSTSGGANEQFF. In nucleotides, the CDR3 is TGTGCCAGCAGTGACTCGACTAGCGGGGGGGCCAATGAGCAGTTCTTC.

This clone was recorded once. The rearrangement links TRBV7-9 to TRBJ2-7; D is uncertain. Germline CDR1 reads SEHNR; CDR2 reads FQNEAQ (reference sequence). V dropped 7 bases and J dropped 2 bases, with 18 bases sitting between them. The CDR3 sequence is 15 residues long. CDR3 loop: CASTLLVGSTYEQYF. The CDR3 nucleotides are TGTGCCAGCACCCTCCTGGTGGGCTCAACCTACGAGCAGTACTTC.

The chain has TRBV7-3 and TRBJ2-5, with 8 bases aligning to TRBD2. Germline CDR1 is SGHTA and CDR2 is FQGTGA. The CDR3 totals 15 residues. V lost 3 bases and J lost 4; bases outside the gene matches: 7. CDR3 sequence reads: CASSFKLAAGETQYF. The CDR3 nucleotides read TGTGCCAGCAGCTTTAAACTAGCGGCGGGAGAGACCCAGTACTTC. Full variable domain (outside the CDR3, taken from reference TRBV7-3 and TRBJ2-5): GAGVSQTPSNKVTEKGKYVELRCDPISGHTALYWYRQSLGQGPEFLIYFQGTGAADDSGLPNDRFFAVRPEGSVSTLKIQRTERGDSAVYLCASSFKLAAGETQYFGPGTRLLVL.